This T cell receptor beta chain was obtained from a study of tumor and adjacent non-tumor tissue in lung cancer. Study in general: Histology: around twelve adenocarcinoma, a couple of squamous cell carcinoma, 1 small cell lung cancer. Each sample yielded approximately 4 million productive TCRbeta reads on average. Study-wide findings and caveats: Tumor tissue had significantly higher TCR diversity than normal lung.

The library came from three nested PCR rounds adapted from ARM-PCR protocols. Each CDR3 protein gets one entry after TCRdb re-called the multiplex PCR reads with MiXCR. The top ten clones hold roughly 13% of a sample with about 120,000 distinct CDR3 sequences, roughly 64% of them seen once. This clonotype was recorded at least ten times. Its antigen is unknown. The template was RNA from unsorted bulk tissue. V lost 3 bases and J 1 base, leaving 19 bases between the germline ends. The CDR3 is made up of 17 amino acids. CDR1 and CDR2 (germline): WSHSY, SAAADI. The receptor was isolated from a man aged 25 to 40 with non-small cell lung cancer. The rearrangement uses TRBV10-2 and TRBJ2-7; a weak D match, TRBD1 (6 bases). Sequencing was done on a sample of lung tumor tissue. Written as DNA, the CDR3 is TGCGCCAGCAGTGACTCTCGAGGGGGATACACTTCCTACGAGCAGTACTTC. Protein product: CASSDSRGGYTSYEQYF.